Following are 12 T cell receptor beta chains from one sample sequenced in a study of T-cell reconstitution after alpha-beta-depleted transplantation in children. Unique molecular identifiers were used in preparing the TCRbeta library. Each CDR3 protein gets one entry after TCRdb re-called the PCR reads with MiXCR. The sample lists almost 500,000 distinct CDR3 sequences; more than 9% were seen once. The source was PBMCs, collected before TCRalphabeta/CD19-depleted stem cell transplant. These receptors came from a child under 10 years old with inherited bone marrow failure, due to receive a stem cell transplant.

This clonotype has at least ten counts. The chain recombines TRBV27 with TRBJ1-1, with D perhaps TRBD1 (5 bases). CDR3 length: 13 amino acids. Trimming took 0 bases from V and 8 from J, leaving 10 bases between them. Germline-derived CDR1 and CDR2 are MNHEY and SMNVEV (reference sequence). CDR3 sequence reads: CASSLSGLGEAFF. CDR3 nucleotide sequence: TGTGCCAGCAGTTTATCGGGGCTGGGGGAAGCTTTCTTT.

The V call is TRBV30, the J call TRBJ1-1, with D possibly TRBD1 on 5 matching bases. Germline assignment: CDR1 GTSNPN and CDR2 SVGIG (reference sequence). CDR3 length: 16 amino acids. The V end lost 0 bases, the J end lost 2 bases, and 16 bases lay between the germline ends. The CDR3 DNA sequence: TGTGCCTGGAGTGTCGGCGGGACGGGAGTTAACACTGAAGCTTTCTTT. As protein: CAWSVGGTGVNTEAFF. Using reference TRBV30 and TRBJ1-1 for the parts outside the CDR3, the full variable domain is SQTIHQWPATLVQPVGSPLSLECTVEGTSNPNLYWYRQAAGRGLQLLFYSVGIGQISSEVPQNLSASRPQDRQFILSSKKLLLSDSGFYLCAWSVGGTGVNTEAFFGQGTRLTVV.

This clonotype has at least ten counts. This chain connects TRBV28 to TRBJ1-3; D is possibly TRBD1 (6 bases). Germline V gives CDR1 MDHEN, CDR2 SYDVKM. Between the trimmed V and J ends, which lost 10 bases and 4 bases, there was a span of 17 bases. CDR3 size: 14 residues. In nucleotides, the CDR3 is TGTGCCACCGAACAAGGACAGCCAGGAAACACCATATATTTT. Translation: CATEQGQPGNTIYF.

In its sample, this clonotype was seen many times. This chain links TRBV24-1 with TRBJ2-3, with D uncertain. CDR1 KGHDR and CDR2 SFDVKD come from the germline V gene. The length of the CDR3 is 13 residues. The germline V and J ends were trimmed by 3 bases and 2 bases, with 5 bases remaining between them. The CDR3 loop reads CATSDGYTDTQYF. The CDR3 DNA sequence: TGTGCCACCAGTGATGGCTACACAGATACGCAGTATTTT.

This clonotype turned up a few times. The V and J genes are TRBV4-3 and TRBJ2-7; no clear D. V lost 5 bases and J lost 5, with 7 bases in between. CDR3 length equals 11 residues. Germline CDR1 reads LGHNA; CDR2 reads YSLEER. DNA of the CDR3: TGCGCCAGCAGCTACGGCGACGAGCAGTACTTC. This encodes CASSYGDEQYF.

This clonotype was picked up a small number of times. The V gene is TRBV12-3 or TRBV12-4, the J gene TRBJ1-5; perhaps TRBD1 as D (5 bases). This CDR3 spans 17 amino acids. Between the trimmed V and J ends, which lost 5 bases and 6 bases, there was a span of 23 bases. The CDR3 DNA sequence: TGTGCCAGCAGTCTAATGGGGATTAGGGGAGGGTTTCAGCCCCAGCATTTT. It yields the protein CASSLMGIRGGFQPQHF.

This clonotype showed up just a few times. The V and J genes are TRBV5-4 and TRBJ2-3; D might be TRBD2 (6 bases). V gave up 1 base and J gave up 2 bases, with 11 bases separating them. The CDR3 covers 15 residues. Germline CDR1 reads SGHNT; CDR2 reads YYREEE (reference sequence). This CDR3 reads CASSLYPSATDTQYF. CDR3 nucleotides: TGTGCCAGCAGCTTGTATCCTAGCGCCACAGATACGCAGTATTTT. Looking up the rest from reference TRBV5-4 and TRBJ2-3 gives the full variable domain: ETGVTQSPTHLIKTRGQQVTLRCSSQSGHNTVSWYQQALGQGPQFIFQYYREEENGRGNFPPRFSGLQFPNYSSELNVNALELDDSALYLCASSLYPSATDTQYFGPGTRLTVL.

This clonotype was counted ten times or more. The chain recombines TRBV20-1 with TRBJ1-5; no clear D gene. CDR3 length: 14 amino acids. V gave up 6 bases and J gave up 2 bases, with 14 bases separating them. The germline V gene encodes CDR1 DFQATT and CDR2 SNEGSKA (reference sequence). CDR3: CSAGKKSRNQPQHF. CDR3 coding DNA: TGCAGTGCCGGAAAGAAATCCCGCAATCAGCCCCAGCATTTT.

The chain is built from TRBV5-1 and TRBJ2-7; 7 bases match TRBD1. Losses at the gene ends were 4 bases for V and 3 bases for J; bases not matched to a gene: 10. CDR3 size: 15 residues. Germline loops: CDR1 SGHRS, CDR2 YFSETQ. In DNA, the CDR3 is TGCGCCAGCAGCCCGCAGACAGGGAACCACTACGAGCAGTACTTC. Its protein is CASSPQTGNHYEQYF.

The rearrangement links TRBV12-3 or TRBV12-4 to TRBJ2-7, with TRBD2 identical over 15 bases. The CDR3 runs to 20 residues. With V trimmed by 7 bases and J by 4 bases, 20 bases remained unmatched. CDR3 amino acids: CASNWGLAGGRGSGGYEQYF. The CDR3 DNA sequence: TGTGCCAGCAATTGGGGACTAGCGGGAGGCCGCGGGTCGGGTGGATACGAGCAGTACTTC.

This clonotype was picked up many times. V is TRBV5-5 and J is TRBJ2-1; D remains unclear. In germline, CDR1 is SGHKS, CDR2 YYEKEE (reference sequence). The CDR3 spans 15 residues. Trimming pared 4 bases from V and 4 bases from J, leaving 15 bases between. The CDR3 spells CASSTDADIYNEQFF. Written as DNA, the CDR3 is TGTGCCAGCAGCACCGACGCAGACATTTACAATGAGCAGTTCTTC.

The chain combines TRBV4-1 with TRBJ2-1, with D perhaps matching TRBD1 (6 bases). The V end lost 4 bases, the J end lost 9 bases, and 10 bases lay between the germline ends. The CDR3 totals 12 residues. Germline values: CDR1 MGHRA, CDR2 YSYEKL. The CDR3 is CASSPQGLEQFF. The CDR3 DNA reads as TGCGCCAGCAGCCCACAGGGCCTTGAGCAGTTCTTC.